This TCR beta chain emerged from a study of blood T cell repertoires in COVID-19. In the original processing: Quantification of nucleated cells was approximated via reference gene primer amplification. Only in-frame clones appear in the TCRdb table, and some are missing; sequencing was by immunoSEQ multiplex PCR. V and J calls and clone size are copied from that table; D and trimming were computed from the DNA. The sample records 300,000 to 450,000 clones, around 90% being singletons. From germline, CDR1 is SNHLY and CDR2 FYNNEI. The CDR3 is 14 amino acids. V lost 1 base, J lost 1 base, and 7 bases lay in between. The sample holds one count of this clone.

The chain carries TRBV2 and TRBJ1-1, with D perhaps matching TRBD1 (5 bases). Sequencing was carried out using peripheral blood. The clonotype originates from a woman aged 55-69 years with COVID-19, enrolled during active disease. The CDR3: CASSEDRSNTEAFF. CDR3 DNA: TGTGCCAGCAGTGAAGACAGGTCGAACACTGAAGCTTTCTTT. The full variable domain, its missing parts supplied by reference TRBV2 and TRBJ1-1, is EPEVTQTPSHQVTQMGQEVILRCVPISNHLYFYWYRQILGQKVEFLVSFYNNEISEKSEIFDDQFSVERPDGSNFTLKIRSTKLEDSAMYFCASSEDRSNTEAFFGQGTRLTVV.